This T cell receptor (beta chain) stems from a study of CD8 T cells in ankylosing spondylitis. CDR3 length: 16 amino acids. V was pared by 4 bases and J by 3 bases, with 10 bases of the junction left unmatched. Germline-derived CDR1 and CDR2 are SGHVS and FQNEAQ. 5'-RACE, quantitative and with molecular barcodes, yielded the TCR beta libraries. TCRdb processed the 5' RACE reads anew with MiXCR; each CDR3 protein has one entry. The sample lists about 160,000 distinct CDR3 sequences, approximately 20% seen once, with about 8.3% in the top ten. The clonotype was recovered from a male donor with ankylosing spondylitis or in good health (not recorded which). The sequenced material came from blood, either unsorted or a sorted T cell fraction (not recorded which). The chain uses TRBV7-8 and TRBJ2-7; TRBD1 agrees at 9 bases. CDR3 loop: CASSSRRDRVYYEQYF. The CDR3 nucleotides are TGTGCCAGCAGCTCAAGGCGGGACAGGGTTTACTACGAGCAGTACTTC.